This T cell receptor beta chain was captured in a study of a mutant IDH1 vaccine in newly diagnosed glioma. Regarding the study as a whole: A vaccine-induced immune response developed in about 93% of the patients.

Time point specified: week 11, during vaccination. Every single dose of the vaccine, 300 ug of mutant IDH1 20-mer peptide, came with topical imiquimod. On this clone itself: Its target is not known.

Assay used: immunoSEQ multiplex PCR; TCRdb lists only in-frame clones, some missing. The profile shows about 24,000 clones, 65% to 80% of them singletons. Germline V gives CDR1 SGHDT, CDR2 YYEEEE. The CDR3 is 13 amino acids. V shed 4 bases, J shed 12 bases, and the junction held 3 bases outside the gene matches. The sequence came from a man aged 35 to 55 with glioma. The chain carries TRBV5-6 and TRBJ1-6, with 11 positions matching TRBD1. The sequences come from PBMCs, collected from a glioma patient whose treatment included an IDH1 peptide vaccine. CDR3 loop: CASSPGTGGPLHF. DNA of the CDR3: TGTGCCAGCAGCCCCGGGACAGGGGGACCCCTCCACTTT.